The present TCR beta chain was sequenced within a study of CD8 T cell repertoires and HIV-1 epitope variants. General study points: Of some ten antigen-specific beta clonotypes, five to seven appeared to cross-react with escape variants.

This clone showed up just once. Its specificity is unknown. CDR3 length equals 15 residues. V shed 3 bases and J shed 2 bases, with 13 bases lying between them. Germline CDR1 is LNHDA and CDR2 is SQIVND (reference sequence). On the immunoSEQ platform, TCR beta CDR3s were sequenced at survey depth. Produced via immunoSEQ multiplex PCR; TCRdb's table is partial and in-frame only. The repertoire holds 6,800 or so clones, with approximately 60% as singletons. Input material: cultured CD8+ T cells derived from PBMCs. This receptor was obtained from a male donor with HIV. This rearrangement joins TRBV19 to TRBJ2-5, with D perhaps TRBD2 (7 bases). CDR3 amino acids: CASSIAGAQQETQYF. DNA of the CDR3: TGTGCCAGTAGTATTGCGGGGGCGCAACAAGAGACCCAGTACTTC.